Shown below are 26 T cell receptor beta chains from a single sample sequenced in a study of blood T cell repertoires in COVID-19. Produced via immunoSEQ multiplex PCR; TCRdb's table is partial and in-frame only. The sample lists about 140,000 clones, approximately 85% seen once, with about 4% in the top ten. Sequencing was done on a sample of peripheral blood. The receptors were sampled from a woman older than 75 with acute or convalescent COVID-19.

The chain couples TRBV27 to TRBJ2-3; no clear D. The CDR3 covers 14 residues. CDR1 is MNHEY, CDR2 SMNVEV, per germline (reference sequence). Trimming cost V 3 bases and J 0 bases, with 7 bases left between them. This CDR3 is CASSLRLSTDTQYF. In DNA form, the CDR3 reads TGTGCCAGCAGTTTGCGTCTTAGCACAGATACGCAGTATTTT.

The genes are TRBV28 and TRBJ2-7; the match to TRBD2 covers 10 bases. The V gene end was trimmed by 6 bases and the J gene end by 6 bases; junction bases not matched to a gene: 11. The germline V gene encodes CDR1 MDHEN and CDR2 SYDVKM. This CDR3 is built from 15 residues. CDR3 loop: CASRRRSGGAAEQYF. In nucleotides, the CDR3 is TGTGCCAGCAGGAGAAGAAGCGGGGGGGCAGCCGAGCAGTACTTC.

The chain carries TRBV12-5 and TRBJ2-1; perhaps TRBD2 as D (6 bases). The CDR3 contains 13 residues. The germline gives CDR1 LGHNT, CDR2 FRNRAP. With 4 bases removed from V and 4 bases from J, the gap between germline ends came to 8 bases. The CDR3 sequence: CASGWGLYNEQFF. Here the CDR3 DNA reads TGTGCTAGTGGTTGGGGACTTTACAATGAGCAGTTCTTC.

The CDR3: CATSRDARTEETQYF. DNA of the CDR3: TGTGCCACCAGCAGAGATGCTAGGACAGAAGAGACCCAGTACTTC. The V gene is TRBV15, the J gene TRBJ2-5, with a possible D match to TRBD1 (6 bases). The CDR3 runs to 15 residues. Germline V gives CDR1 LNHNV, CDR2 YYDKDF (reference sequence). The V end was cut by 0 bases, the J end by 3 bases, with 11 bases between.

The chain has TRBV28 and TRBJ1-1; D is uncertain. The germline V gene has CDR1 MDHEN and CDR2 SYDVKM. V was shortened by 5 bases and J by 0 bases, with 13 bases between the two germline ends. This CDR3 spans 15 amino acids. CDR3 protein: CASSPLTRLNTEAFF. The CDR3 nucleotides read TGTGCCAGCAGTCCCTTAACTAGATTGAACACTGAAGCTTTCTTT.

The table lists this clone with a few counts. This chain joins TRBV6-5 and TRBJ2-2; D possibly corresponds to TRBD1 (7 bases). This CDR3 contains 14 residues. Per the germline V gene, CDR1 is MNHEY and CDR2 is SVGAGI. Deletions cut 10 bases from V and 6 bases from J, with 18 bases between. The CDR3 loop reads CATRQGGSAGELFF. The CDR3 nucleotides are TGTGCCACCCGACAGGGAGGATCTGCCGGGGAGCTGTTTTTT.

This clone has just a few counts. This chain connects TRBV2 to TRBJ2-3, with 9 bases identical to TRBD2. V gave up 7 bases and J gave up 0 bases; unmatched junction bases: 17. The CDR3 totals 19 residues. Germline assignment: CDR1 SNHLY and CDR2 FYNNEI. The CDR3 reads CASILRGSERGASTDTQYF. CDR3 coding DNA: TGTGCCAGCATTTTACGGGGGAGCGAGCGGGGGGCCAGCACAGATACGCAGTATTTT.

This clone came up a few times. The rearrangement links TRBV4-2 to TRBJ2-1; 11 bases fit TRBD2. CDR1 LGHNA and CDR2 YNFKEQ come from the germline V gene. The length of the CDR3 is 15 residues. The V and J ends lost 4 bases and 2 bases, in that order; junction bases with no gene match: 1. CDR3 in DNA: TGTGCCAGCAGCCCGACTAGCGGGACCTACAATGAGCAGTTCTTC. Protein product: CASSPTSGTYNEQFF.

The chain has TRBV4-1 and TRBJ1-2, with TRBD1 matching over 9 bases. This CDR3 has 15 amino acids. Germline V gene sequence: CDR1 MGHRA, CDR2 YSYEKL. The V and J ends lost 0 bases and 8 bases, in that order; junction bases with no gene match: 7. The CDR3 bases are TGCGCCAGCAGCCAAGAGAGGGGACAGGGCGGGGGCTACACCTTC. Amino acid sequence: CASSQERGQGGGYTF.

The genes are TRBV2 and TRBJ2-3; TRBD2 matches 10 bases. V dropped 5 bases and J dropped 1; count of bases not matched to a gene: 3. The germline gives CDR1 SNHLY, CDR2 FYNNEI. The CDR3 is 15 amino acids. DNA of the CDR3: TGTGCCAGCAGTATGGGACTAGCGCGCACAGATACGCAGTATTTT. This translates into CASSMGLARTDTQYF.

This CDR3 is CASSSDGTSGWASQYF. DNA for the CDR3: TGTGCCAGCAGCTCGGACGGGACTAGCGGGTGGGCTTCGCAGTATTTT. The chain joins TRBV11-2 to TRBJ2-3, with 12 bases fitting TRBD2. CDR1 and CDR2 (germline): SGHAT, FQNNGV. The CDR3 extends over 16 amino acids. V was clipped by 4 bases and J by 10 bases; unmatched bases: 12.

This clone turned up a few times. The J gene is TRBJ2-2, the V gene TRBV4-2, with TRBD1 as a possible D gene (5 bases). This CDR3 spans 16 amino acids. V gave up 1 base and J gave up 0 bases, with 9 bases separating them. CDR1 LGHNA and CDR2 YNFKEQ come from the germline V gene. The CDR3 sequence: CASSQGTGSNTGELFF. For the CDR3, the DNA is TGTGCCAGCAGCCAAGGAACAGGATCGAACACCGGGGAGCTGTTTTTT.

V usage is TRBV5-4 and J usage is TRBJ2-5; D unclear. The CDR3 consists of 12 residues. Germline assignment: CDR1 SGHNT and CDR2 YYREEE (reference sequence). V lost 2 bases to trimming and J lost 4 bases, with 6 bases between them. The CDR3 DNA reads TGTGCCAGCAGCTTTTTCCGAGAGACCCAGTACTTC. As protein: CASSFFRETQYF.

This chain links TRBV28 with TRBJ2-5; 11 nucleotides match TRBD2. CDR3 length: 17 residues. V lost 5 bases, J lost 0 bases, and 8 bases stayed unmatched. Per germline, CDR1 MDHEN and CDR2 SYDVKM. CDR3 in DNA: TGTGCCAGCAGTGCCGGGACTAGCGGAACTTACCAAGAGACCCAGTACTTC. Its translation is CASSAGTSGTYQETQYF.

This chain uses TRBV28 with TRBJ2-7; TRBD1 matches at 8 bases. The germline V gene encodes CDR1 MDHEN and CDR2 SYDVKM. Trimming cost V 5 bases and J 5 bases; bases outside gene matches: 8. The CDR3 loop spans 14 amino acids. CDR3 nucleotide sequence: TGTGCCAGCAGTGCCACAGGGGGTGGACACGAGCAGTACTTC. This gives the protein CASSATGGGHEQYF.

V usage is TRBV28 and J usage is TRBJ2-2; 10 bases match TRBD2. J gave up 5 bases and V 5 bases, and 11 bases lay outside the gene matches. Germline V lookup: CDR1 MDHEN, CDR2 SYDVKM. This CDR3 comprises 17 residues. CDR3 sequence (DNA): TGTGCCAGCAGTCCGACCATCCTAGCGGGAGTTACCGGGGAGCTGTTTTTT. It translates to CASSPTILAGVTGELFF. The full variable domain, its missing parts supplied by reference TRBV28 and TRBJ2-2, is DVKVTQSSRYLVKRTGEKVFLECVQDMDHENMFWYRQDPGLGLRLIYFSYDVKMKEKGDIPEGYSVSREKKERFSLILESASTNQTSMYLCASSPTILAGVTGELFFGEGSRLTVL.

The DNA of the CDR3 is TGTGCCAGCAGCAAATTATACGGGTTTTACGAGCAGTACTTC. Residues: CASSKLYGFYEQYF. The chain links TRBV21-1 to TRBJ2-7; TRBD2, the table's D call, lacks a check against the DNA. TRBV21-1 is a listed pseudogene. This CDR3 region has 14 residues.

This chain uses TRBV7-8 with TRBJ1-1, with 10 bases lining up with TRBD1. After removal of 2 bases from V and 4 bases from J, the junction contained 4 bases not matched to a gene. The CDR3 sequence is 15 residues long. In germline, CDR1 is SGHVS, CDR2 FQNEAQ. The CDR3 region has the DNA TGTGCCAGCAGCTTACGACAGGGGGCGGGCACTGAAGCTTTCTTT. Translation gives CASSLRQGAGTEAFF.

CDR3 bases: TGCGCCAGCAGCCGGGGGGGTTCCAGCTCCTACAATGAGCAGTTCTTC. Translated: CASSRGGSSSYNEQFF. This rearrangement joins TRBV5-1 to TRBJ2-1; 8 nucleotides agree with TRBD2. The CDR3 contains 16 residues. The trim removed 4 bases at V and 0 bases at J, leaving 6 bases unmatched. CDR1 SGHRS and CDR2 YFSETQ come from the germline V gene.

The chain uses TRBV3-1 (or the pseudogene TRBV3-2) and TRBJ1-5; D perhaps matches TRBD1 (5 bases). The CDR3 has 14 residues. V was clipped by 1 base and J by 5 bases, with 9 bases between them. Germline-derived CDR1 and CDR2 are LGHDT and YNNKEL (reference sequence). In DNA, the CDR3 is TGTGCCAGCAGCCAAGCGGGGGACTATCAGCCCCAGCATTTT. It specifies CASSQAGDYQPQHF.

J is TRBJ2-5 and V is TRBV10-3; the D is unclear. This CDR3 contains 14 residues. Trimming shortened V by 3 bases and J by 7 bases, and 15 bases separated the two germline ends. The germline V gene has CDR1 ENHRY and CDR2 SYGVKD. The CDR3 DNA sequence: TGTGCCATCAGTGACCAGGCCCAGGTCAGGACCCAGTACTTC. It yields the protein CAISDQAQVRTQYF.

This clone was recorded at least ten times. The chain couples TRBV5-1 to TRBJ2-4; D not resolved. Germline values: CDR1 SGHRS, CDR2 YFSETQ. CDR3 length equals 18 residues. The germline V and J ends were trimmed by 8 bases and 1 base, with 25 bases remaining between them. The CDR3 coding sequence is TGCGCCAGTCATACAGAGAAGGTTGATGGTACGGCCAAAAACATTCAGTACTTC. It encodes CASHTEKVDGTAKNIQYF.

This rearrangement joins TRBV5-1 to TRBJ2-7; a possible D gene is TRBD1 (6 bases). The germline V gene encodes CDR1 SGHRS and CDR2 YFSETQ. V lost 0 bases and J lost 1, with 11 bases in between. The CDR3 totals 15 residues. Here the CDR3 DNA reads TGCGCCAGCAGCTTGGTACAGGGCTCTTCCTACGAGCAGTACTTC. Protein sequence: CASSLVQGSSYEQYF.

The V call is TRBV29-1, the J call TRBJ1-2; D gene unclear. Germline CDR1 and CDR2: SQVTM and ANQGSEA. V was pared by 0 bases and J by 7 bases, with 15 bases between. CDR3 length: 14 residues. Written as DNA, the CDR3 is TGCAGCGTTGAAGATTTTAGATCCGATATTGGCTACACCTTC. It is translated as CSVEDFRSDIGYTF.

This rearrangement joins TRBV11-2 to TRBJ2-7, with 9 bases matching TRBD1. The CDR3 runs 14 residues. Germline values: CDR1 SGHAT, CDR2 FQNNGV. V shed 5 bases and J 2 bases; nucleotides not matched to a gene: 4. This CDR3 is CASSHGQGTYEQYF. CDR3 coding DNA: TGTGCCAGCAGCCATGGACAGGGGACCTACGAGCAGTACTTC.

The rearrangement uses TRBV6-6 and TRBJ2-7; D possibly corresponds to TRBD2 (5 bases). Trimming cost V 6 bases and J 0 bases, with 12 bases left between them. Germline CDR1 MNHNY, CDR2 SVGAGI (reference sequence). CDR3 length equals 14 residues. CDR3 nucleotides: TGTGCCAGCAGACCGACTACCAACTCCTACGAGCAGTACTTC. Its translation is CASRPTTNSYEQYF.